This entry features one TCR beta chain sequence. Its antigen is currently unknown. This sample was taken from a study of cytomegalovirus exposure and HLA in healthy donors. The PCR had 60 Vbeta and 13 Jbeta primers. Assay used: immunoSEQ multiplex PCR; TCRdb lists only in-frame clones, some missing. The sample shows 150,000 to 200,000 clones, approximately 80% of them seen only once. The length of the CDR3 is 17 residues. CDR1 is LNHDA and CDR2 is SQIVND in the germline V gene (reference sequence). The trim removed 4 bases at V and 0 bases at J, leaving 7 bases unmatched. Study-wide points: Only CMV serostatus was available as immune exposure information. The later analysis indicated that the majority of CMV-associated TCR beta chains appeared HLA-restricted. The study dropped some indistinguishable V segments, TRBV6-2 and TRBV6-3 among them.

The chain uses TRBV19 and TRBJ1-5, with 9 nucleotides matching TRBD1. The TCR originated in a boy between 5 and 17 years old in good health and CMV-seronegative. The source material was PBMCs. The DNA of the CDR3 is TGTGCCAGTAGTACGGGACAGGGTCGGACTAGCAATCAGCCCCAGCATTTT. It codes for CASSTGQGRTSNQPQHF.